This TCR beta chain stems from a study of T cell changes during pregnancy in multiple sclerosis (dated by TCRdb to about 2019). With respect to the entire study: In women with multiple sclerosis, the researchers looked at how the T cell repertoire shifted as pregnancy progressed.

As concerns this clone: Its antigen target is currently unknown. Base qualities are not at hand, and no much larger clone is one base apart.

The method was the immunoSEQ multiplex PCR assay. TCRdb stores this immuneACCESS table with in-frame sequences only. Part of the clones is absent; in the studies checked, under half of the shortfall reflects unresolved V genes, and no reason is known for the rest. The sample contains 45,000 to 60,000 clones, 80% to 90% of them found a single time. The ten largest make up 8.3% of the sample. Based on the germline V gene (reference sequence), the CDR1 and CDR2 sequences are SEHNR and FQNEAQ. Trimming removed 5 bases from V and 7 bases from J; the gene matches leave 3 bases unexplained. The CDR3 spans 12 residues, from the cysteine through the phenylalanine. CDR3 DNA is the only sequence kept; it has 36 bases, read in frame from the first base.

The clonotype comes from a female donor with multiple sclerosis, enrolled in a pregnancy study. The rearrangement combines TRBV7-9 with TRBJ1-1; 8 middle bases align to TRBD1. The source material was CD8+ T cells from peripheral blood mononuclear cells, sampled in the second trimester of pregnancy. Read as DNA, the sequence is TGTGCCAGCAGCGTACAGGGGGGTGAAGCTTTCTTT. Translated, this gives CASSVQGGEAFF.